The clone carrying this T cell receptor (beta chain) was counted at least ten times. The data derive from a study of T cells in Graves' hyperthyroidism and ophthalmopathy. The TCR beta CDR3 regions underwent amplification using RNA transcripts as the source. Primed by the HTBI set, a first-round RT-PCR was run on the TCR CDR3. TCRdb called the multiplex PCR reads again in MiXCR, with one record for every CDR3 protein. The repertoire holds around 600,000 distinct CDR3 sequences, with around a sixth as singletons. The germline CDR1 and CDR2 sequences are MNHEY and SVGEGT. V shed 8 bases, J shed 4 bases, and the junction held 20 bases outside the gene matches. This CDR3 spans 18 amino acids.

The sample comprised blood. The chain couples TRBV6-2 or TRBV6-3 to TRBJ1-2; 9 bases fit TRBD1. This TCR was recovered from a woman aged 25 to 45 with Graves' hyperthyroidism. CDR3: CASDPRGGQGIPLYGYTF. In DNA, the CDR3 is TGTGCCAGCGATCCACGAGGCGGACAGGGGATTCCACTCTATGGCTACACCTTC.